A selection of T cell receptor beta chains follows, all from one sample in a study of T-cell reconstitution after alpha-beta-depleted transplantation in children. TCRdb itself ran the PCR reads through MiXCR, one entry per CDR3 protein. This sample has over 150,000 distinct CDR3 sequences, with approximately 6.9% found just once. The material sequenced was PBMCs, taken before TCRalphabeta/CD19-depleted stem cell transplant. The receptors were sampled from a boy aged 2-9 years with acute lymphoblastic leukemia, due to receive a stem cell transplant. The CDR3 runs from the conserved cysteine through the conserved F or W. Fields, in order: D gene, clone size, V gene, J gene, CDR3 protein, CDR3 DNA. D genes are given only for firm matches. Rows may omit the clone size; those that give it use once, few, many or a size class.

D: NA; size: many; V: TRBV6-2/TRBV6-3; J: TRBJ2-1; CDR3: CASSRRVNEQFF; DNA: TGTGCCAGCAGTCGACGCGTCAATGAGCAGTTCTTC
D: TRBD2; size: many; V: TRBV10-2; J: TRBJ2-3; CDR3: CASSESSGGAGPLTDTQYF; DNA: TGCGCCAGCAGTGAGTCTAGCGGGGGGGCTGGCCCCCTCACAGATACGCAGTATTTT
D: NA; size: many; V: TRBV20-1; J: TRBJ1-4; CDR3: CSARVDDEKLFF; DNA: TGCAGTGCTAGAGTTGACGACGAAAAACTGTTTTTT
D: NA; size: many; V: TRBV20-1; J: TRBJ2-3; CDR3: CSAATSADTQYF; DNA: TGCAGTGCCGCCACTTCGGCAGATACGCAGTATTTT
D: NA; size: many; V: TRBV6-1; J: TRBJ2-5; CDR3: CASSEEFAFQETQYF; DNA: TGTGCCAGCAGTGAAGAGTTTGCATTCCAAGAGACCCAGTACTTC
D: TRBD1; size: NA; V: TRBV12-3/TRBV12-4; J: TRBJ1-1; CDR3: CASIPSPDRAPFEAFF; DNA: TGTGCCAGCATCCCCTCGCCGGACAGGGCTCCTTTTGAAGCTTTCTTT
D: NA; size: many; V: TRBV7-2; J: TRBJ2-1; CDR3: CASSLAVGSYNEQFF; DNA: TGTGCCAGCAGCTTAGCTGTCGGCTCCTACAATGAGCAGTTCTTC
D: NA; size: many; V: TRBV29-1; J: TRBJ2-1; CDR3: CSVEVSHNEQFF; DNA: TGCAGCGTTGAAGTTTCCCACAATGAGCAGTTCTTC
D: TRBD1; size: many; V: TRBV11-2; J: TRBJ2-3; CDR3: CASSLKTGGTQYF; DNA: TGTGCCAGCAGCCTAAAGACAGGGGGTACGCAGTATTTT
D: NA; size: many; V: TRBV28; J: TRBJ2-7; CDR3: CASSLTVPYEQYF; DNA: TGTGCCAGCAGTTTAACAGTCCCATACGAGCAGTACTTC
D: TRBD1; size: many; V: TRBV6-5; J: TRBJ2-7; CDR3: CASMGQGTYEQYF; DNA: TGTGCCAGCATGGGACAGGGAACGTACGAGCAGTACTTC
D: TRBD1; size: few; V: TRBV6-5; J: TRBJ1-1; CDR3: CASSYSGPRMTGDTEAFF; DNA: TGTGCCAGCAGTTACTCGGGGCCGAGGATGACAGGGGACACTGAAGCTTTCTTT
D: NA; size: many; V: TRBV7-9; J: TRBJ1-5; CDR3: CASRPGEGNQPQHF; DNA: TGTGCCAGCAGGCCAGGGGAAGGCAATCAGCCCCAGCATTTT
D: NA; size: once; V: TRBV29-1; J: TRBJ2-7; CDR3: CSVVGGGYEQYF; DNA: TGCAGCGTTGTTGGGGGTGGCTACGAGCAGTACTTC
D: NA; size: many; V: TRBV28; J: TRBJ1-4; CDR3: CASRGLEKLFF; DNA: TGTGCCAGTAGAGGTCTCGAAAAACTGTTTTTT
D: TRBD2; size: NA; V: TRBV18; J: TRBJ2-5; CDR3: CASSPLSGGGFQETQYF; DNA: TGTGCCAGCTCCCCTCTGAGTGGCGGGGGATTTCAAGAGACCCAGTACTTC
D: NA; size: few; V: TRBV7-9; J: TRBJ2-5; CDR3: CASSSLVTSGSDETQYF; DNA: TGTGCCAGCAGCTCCTTAGTAACTTCCGGGAGCGATGAGACCCAGTACTTC
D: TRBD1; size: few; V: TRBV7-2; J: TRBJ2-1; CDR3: CASSSLLRDREHNEQFF; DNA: TGTGCCAGCAGCAGCTTACTCCGGGACAGGGAACACAATGAGCAGTTCTTC
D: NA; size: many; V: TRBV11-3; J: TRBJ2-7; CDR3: CASSLDGEQYF; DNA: TGTGCCAGCAGCTTAGATGGGGAGCAGTACTTC
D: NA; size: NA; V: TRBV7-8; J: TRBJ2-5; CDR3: CASSLARLADKETQYF; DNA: TGTGCCAGCAGCTTAGCGAGGCTAGCTGATAAAGAGACCCAGTACTTC
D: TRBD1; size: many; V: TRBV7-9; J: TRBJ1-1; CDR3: CASSPGQGVVNTEAFF; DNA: TGTGCCAGCAGCCCCGGACAGGGTGTAGTAAACACTGAAGCTTTCTTT
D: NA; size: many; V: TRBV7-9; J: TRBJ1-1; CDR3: CASSLEGVNTEAFF; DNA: TGTGCCAGCAGCCTAGAGGGAGTAAACACTGAAGCTTTCTTT
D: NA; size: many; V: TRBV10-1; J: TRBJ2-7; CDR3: CASVVESLYEQYF; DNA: TGCGCCAGCGTAGTAGAGTCACTCTACGAGCAGTACTTC
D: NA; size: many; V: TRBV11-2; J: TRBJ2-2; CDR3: CASSLSFAANTGELFF; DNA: TGTGCCAGCAGCTTAAGTTTCGCGGCGAACACCGGGGAGCTGTTTTTT
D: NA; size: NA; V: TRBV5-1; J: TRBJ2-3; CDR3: CASSLGEATDTQYF; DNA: TGCGCCAGCAGCTTGGGCGAAGCTACCGATACGCAGTATTTT
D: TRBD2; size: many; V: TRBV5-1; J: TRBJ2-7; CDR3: CASSLVGLAGAYEQYF; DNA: TGCGCCAGCAGCTTGGTCGGCCTAGCGGGGGCCTACGAGCAGTACTTC
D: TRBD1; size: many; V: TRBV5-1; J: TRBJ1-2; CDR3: CASSASGQGFLNYGYTF; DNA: TGCGCCAGCAGCGCATCGGGACAGGGGTTCCTTAACTATGGCTACACCTTC
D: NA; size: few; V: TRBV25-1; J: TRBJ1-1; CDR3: CASSEPLDGNTEAFF; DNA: TGTGCCAGCAGTGAACCATTGGACGGGAACACTGAAGCTTTCTTT
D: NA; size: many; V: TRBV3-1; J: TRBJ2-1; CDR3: CASSQWSGLRNEQFF; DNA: TGTGCCAGCAGCCAATGGTCAGGGCTACGCAATGAGCAGTTCTTC
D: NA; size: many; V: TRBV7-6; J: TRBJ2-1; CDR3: CASSLVAPSASSYNEQFF; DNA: TGTGCCAGCAGCTTAGTGGCCCCTAGCGCCAGCTCCTACAATGAGCAGTTCTTC
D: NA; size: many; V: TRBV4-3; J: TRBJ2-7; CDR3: CASSQDGVEGGYEQYF; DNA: TGCGCCAGCAGCCAAGATGGTGTAGAGGGGGGTTACGAGCAGTACTTC
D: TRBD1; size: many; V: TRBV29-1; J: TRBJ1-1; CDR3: CSARQGLTEAFF; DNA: TGCAGCGCAAGACAGGGGCTAACTGAAGCTTTCTTT
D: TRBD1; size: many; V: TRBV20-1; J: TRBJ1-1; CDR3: CSARGTGDTEAFF; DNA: TGCAGTGCCCGAGGAACAGGGGACACTGAAGCTTTCTTT
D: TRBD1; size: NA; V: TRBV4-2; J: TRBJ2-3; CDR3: CASSQELGQGIISTDTQYF; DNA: TGTGCCAGCAGCCAAGAGCTTGGACAGGGGATTATTAGCACAGATACGCAGTATTTT
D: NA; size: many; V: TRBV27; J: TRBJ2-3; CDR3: CASSPILPPSTDTQYF; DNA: TGTGCCAGCAGCCCCATCTTACCCCCTAGCACAGATACGCAGTATTTT
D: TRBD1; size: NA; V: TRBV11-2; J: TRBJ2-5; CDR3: CASSPTPAGTGGAKTQYF; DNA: TGTGCCAGCAGCCCCACACCAGCCGGGACAGGGGGCGCGAAGACCCAGTACTTC
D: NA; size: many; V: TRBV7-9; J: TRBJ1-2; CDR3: CASSLVRVDYGYTF; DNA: TGTGCCAGCAGCTTAGTGAGGGTTGACTATGGCTACACCTTC
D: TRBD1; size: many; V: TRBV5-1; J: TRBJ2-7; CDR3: CASSSMDRGGYEQYF; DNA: TGCGCCAGCAGCTCCATGGACAGGGGCGGGTACGAGCAGTACTTC
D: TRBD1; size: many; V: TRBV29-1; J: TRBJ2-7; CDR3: CSVRQGGEQYF; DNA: TGCAGCGTTCGACAGGGGGGCGAGCAGTACTTC
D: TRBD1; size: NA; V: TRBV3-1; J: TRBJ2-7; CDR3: CASSQGPLGGPSSYEQYF; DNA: TGTGCCAGCAGCCAAGGACCTTTAGGGGGCCCTAGCTCCTACGAGCAGTACTTC
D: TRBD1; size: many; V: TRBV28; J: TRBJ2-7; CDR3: CASRSGTGYYEQYF; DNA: TGTGCCAGCAGGTCCGGGACAGGATACTACGAGCAGTACTTC
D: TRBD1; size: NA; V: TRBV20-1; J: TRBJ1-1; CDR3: CSAIPGTGNAAEAFF; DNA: TGCAGTGCAATACCCGGGACAGGGAACGCCGCCGAAGCTTTCTTT
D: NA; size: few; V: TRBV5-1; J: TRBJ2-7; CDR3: CASADPGTAVYEQYF; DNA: TGCGCCAGCGCCGACCCCGGGACGGCCGTTTACGAGCAGTACTTC
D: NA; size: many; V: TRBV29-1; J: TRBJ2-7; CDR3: CSVVGGGTPLYEQYF; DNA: TGCAGCGTTGTAGGCGGCGGGACACCACTCTACGAGCAGTACTTC
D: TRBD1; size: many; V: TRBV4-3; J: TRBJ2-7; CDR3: CASSRQIGGQGLSYEQYF; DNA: TGCGCCAGCAGCCGCCAAATCGGAGGACAGGGCCTCTCCTACGAGCAGTACTTC
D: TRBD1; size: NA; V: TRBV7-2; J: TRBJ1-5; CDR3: CASSLDAGGAQPQHF; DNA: TGTGCCAGCAGCTTAGACGCAGGGGGCGCCCAGCCCCAGCATTTT
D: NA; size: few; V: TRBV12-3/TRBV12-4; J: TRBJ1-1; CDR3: CASTKARGTEAFF; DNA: TGTGCCAGCACAAAGGCACGGGGGACTGAAGCTTTCTTT
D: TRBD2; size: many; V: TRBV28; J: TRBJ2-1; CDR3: CASSPWDGGSFHNEQFF; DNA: TGTGCCAGCAGTCCTTGGGATGGCGGGAGTTTCCACAATGAGCAGTTCTTC
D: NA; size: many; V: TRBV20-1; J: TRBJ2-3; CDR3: CSAISEPTSSTDTQYF; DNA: TGCAGTGCTATATCTGAGCCCACCTCTAGCACAGATACGCAGTATTTT
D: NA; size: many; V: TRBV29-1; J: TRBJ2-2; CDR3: CSAAIANTGELFF; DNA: TGCAGCGCCGCGATAGCGAACACCGGGGAGCTGTTTTTT
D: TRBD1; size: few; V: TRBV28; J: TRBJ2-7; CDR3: CASSSPGTGSSYEQYF; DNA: TGTGCCAGCAGTTCTCCCGGGACAGGGTCCTCCTACGAGCAGTACTTC
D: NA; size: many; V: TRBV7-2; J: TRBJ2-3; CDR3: CATGWHSHTDTQYF; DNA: TGTGCCACGGGCTGGCACAGCCACACAGATACGCAGTATTTT
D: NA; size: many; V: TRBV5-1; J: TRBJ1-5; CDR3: CASSLGASENQPQHF; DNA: TGCGCCAGCAGCTTGGGGGCGTCGGAAAATCAGCCCCAGCATTTT
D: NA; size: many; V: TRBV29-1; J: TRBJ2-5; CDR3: CSVATGQETQYF; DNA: TGCAGCGTTGCCACAGGACAAGAGACCCAGTACTTC
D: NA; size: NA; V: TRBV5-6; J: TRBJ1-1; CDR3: CASSYSFGASEAFF; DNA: TGTGCCAGCAGCTACTCTTTCGGGGCGTCAGAAGCTTTCTTT
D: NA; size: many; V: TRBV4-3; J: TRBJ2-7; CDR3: CASSQRRDLSYEQYF; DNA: TGCGCCAGCAGCCAAAGGCGGGACCTCTCCTACGAGCAGTACTTC
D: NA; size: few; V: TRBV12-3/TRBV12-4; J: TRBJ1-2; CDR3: CASSFLPHGYTF; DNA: TGTGCCAGCAGTTTCCTCCCGCATGGCTACACCTTC
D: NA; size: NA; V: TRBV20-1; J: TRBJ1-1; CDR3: CSARGDQGDTEAFF; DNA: TGCAGTGCTAGAGGCGACCAAGGGGACACTGAAGCTTTCTTT